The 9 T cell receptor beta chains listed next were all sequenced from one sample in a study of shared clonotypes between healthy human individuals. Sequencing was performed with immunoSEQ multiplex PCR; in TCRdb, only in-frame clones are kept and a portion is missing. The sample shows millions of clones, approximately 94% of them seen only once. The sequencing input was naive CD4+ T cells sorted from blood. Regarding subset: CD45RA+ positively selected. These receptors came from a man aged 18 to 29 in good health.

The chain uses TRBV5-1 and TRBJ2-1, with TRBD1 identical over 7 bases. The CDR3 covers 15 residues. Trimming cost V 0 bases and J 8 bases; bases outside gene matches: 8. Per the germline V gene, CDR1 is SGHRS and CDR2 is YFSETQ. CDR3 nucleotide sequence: TGCGCCAGCAGCTTGGCCGGCAGGGGGTGGGATGAGCAGTTCTTC. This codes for CASSLAGRGWDEQFF.

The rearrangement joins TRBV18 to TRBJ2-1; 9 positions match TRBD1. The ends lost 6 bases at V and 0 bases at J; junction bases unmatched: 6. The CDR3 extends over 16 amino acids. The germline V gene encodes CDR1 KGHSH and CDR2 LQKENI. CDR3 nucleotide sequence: TGTGCCAGCTCCCAAACAGGGGGCAGCTCCTACAATGAGCAGTTCTTC. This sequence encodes CASSQTGGSSYNEQFF.

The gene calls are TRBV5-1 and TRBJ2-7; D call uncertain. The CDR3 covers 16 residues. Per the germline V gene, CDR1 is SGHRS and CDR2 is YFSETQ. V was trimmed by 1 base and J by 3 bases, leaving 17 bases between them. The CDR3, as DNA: TGCGCCAGCAGCTTGAGACCGCAGACCTCTGGCTACGAGCAGTACTTC. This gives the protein CASSLRPQTSGYEQYF.

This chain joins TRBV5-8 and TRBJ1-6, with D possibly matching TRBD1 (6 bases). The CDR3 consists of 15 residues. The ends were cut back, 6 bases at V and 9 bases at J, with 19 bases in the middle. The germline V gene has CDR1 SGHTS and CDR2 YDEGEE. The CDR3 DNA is TGTGCCAGCACCTTTGACGGGGGCAAAGGTTCACCCCTCCACTTT. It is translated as CASTFDGGKGSPLHF.

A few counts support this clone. CDR3 loop: CASSLDRMMNTEAFF. The CDR3 DNA reads TGTGCCAGCAGCTTAGACAGAATGATGAACACTGAAGCTTTCTTT. The V and J genes are TRBV11-1 and TRBJ1-1; D call uncertain. This CDR3 has 15 amino acids. Between the trimmed V and J ends, which lost 1 base and 0 bases, there was a span of 9 bases. In germline, CDR1 is SGHAT, CDR2 FQDESV (reference sequence).

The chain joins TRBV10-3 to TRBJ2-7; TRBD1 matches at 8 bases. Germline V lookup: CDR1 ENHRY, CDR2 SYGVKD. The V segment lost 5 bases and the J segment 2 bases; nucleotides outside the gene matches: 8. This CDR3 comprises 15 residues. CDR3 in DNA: TGTGCCATCAGTTCGGACAGGGAAGTACCCTACGAGCAGTACTTC. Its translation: CAISSDREVPYEQYF.

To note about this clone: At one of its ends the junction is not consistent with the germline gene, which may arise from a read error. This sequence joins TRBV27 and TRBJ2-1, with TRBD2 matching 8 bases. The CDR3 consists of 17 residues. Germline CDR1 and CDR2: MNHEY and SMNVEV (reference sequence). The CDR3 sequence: CASSLSSGRGVYNEQFF. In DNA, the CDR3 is TGTGCCAGCAGTCTATCTTCTGGGCGGGGGGTCTACAATGAGCAGTTCTTC.

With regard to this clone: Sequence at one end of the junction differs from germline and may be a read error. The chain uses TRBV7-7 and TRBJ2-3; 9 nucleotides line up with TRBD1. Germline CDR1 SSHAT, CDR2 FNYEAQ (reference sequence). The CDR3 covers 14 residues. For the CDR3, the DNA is TGTGCTAGCAGCCAGACAGGGGGAGGAGATACGCAGTATTTT. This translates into CASSQTGGGDTQYF. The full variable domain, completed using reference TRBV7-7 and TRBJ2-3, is GAGVSQSPRYKVTKRGQDVTLRCDPISSHATLYWYQQALGQGPEFLTYFNYEAQPDKSGLPSDRFSAERPEGSISTLTIQRTEQRDSAMYRCASSQTGGGDTQYFGPGTRLTVL.

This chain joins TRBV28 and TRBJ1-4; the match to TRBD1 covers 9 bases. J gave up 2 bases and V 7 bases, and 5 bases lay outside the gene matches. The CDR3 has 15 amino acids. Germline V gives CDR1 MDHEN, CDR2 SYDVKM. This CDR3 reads CASIKQGATNEKLFF. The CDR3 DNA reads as TGTGCCAGCATAAAACAGGGGGCCACTAATGAAAAACTGTTTTTT.